This note documents a single T cell receptor beta chain sequence. For the second PCR, which ran for roughly 6 to 12 cycles, a sample-barcoded 5' primer and a J-beta primer mix were used. Unique molecular identifiers of 12 random nucleotides labeled each cDNA. TCRdb itself ran the 5' RACE reads through MiXCR, one entry per CDR3 protein. The sample lists some 640,000 distinct CDR3 sequences; around half were seen once. The data belong to a study of blood T cells in healthy people across ages. Sequencing was performed on blood. This TCR came from an older woman in good health.

CDR3 loop: CASSSGLGTSSPKVNNEQYF. CDR3 sequence (DNA): TGCGCCAGCAGCAGTGGGCTGGGGACTAGTTCGCCGAAAGTCAACAATGAGCAGTACTTC. V usage is TRBV5-1 and J usage is TRBJ2-1, with 8 bases matching TRBD2. The J call is uncertain, as TRBJ2-7 better fits the DNA end. Per the germline V gene, CDR1 is SGHRS and CDR2 is YFSETQ. This CDR3 comprises 20 residues.